This T cell receptor beta chain stems from a study of CD8+ T cells in alopecia areata. Following RNA extraction, reverse transcription yielded cDNA that acted as the sequencing template. TCRdb's table, derived via immunoSEQ multiplex PCR, lists solely in-frame clones and lacks some. The sample comprises fewer than 200,000 clones, 67% of which are singletons, and around 10% rests with the top ten. Study-level points and caveats: For lesional scalp, especially alopecia totalis/universalis, clonality was higher than in normal scalp. Scalp repertoires also include resident alphabeta T cells from normal skin.

PBMCs were stained for CD3, CD4 and CD8, and CD4+ and CD8+ T cells were sorted. Trimming shortened V by 6 bases and J by 6 bases, and 15 bases separated the two germline ends. The CDR3 has 13 amino acids. Germline values: CDR1 MNHEY, CDR2 SMNVEV (reference sequence). To note about this clone: The antigen is undetermined.

This chain connects TRBV27 to TRBJ2-7, with D tentatively TRBD1 (6 bases). This sample comprised CD8+ T cells sorted from blood, obtained at week 0. The source of this sequence is a human donor with alopecia areata. Here the CDR3 DNA reads TGTGCCAGCAGCCAGACCGGGACATCCGAGCAGTACTTC. It translates to CASSQTGTSEQYF.